Below, one T cell receptor (beta chain) is given with its context. This specimen comes from a study of T cell changes during pregnancy in multiple sclerosis. Only in-frame clones appear in the TCRdb table, and some are missing; sequencing was by immunoSEQ multiplex PCR. The sample holds 91,000 or so clones, approximately 92% seen once. This CDR3 has 16 residues. The germline gives CDR1 LGHNA, CDR2 YNFKEQ. V was cut by 0 bases and J by 0 bases, with 9 bases left in between. The TCR comes from a female donor with multiple sclerosis, enrolled in a pregnancy study. The chain is built from TRBV4-2 and TRBJ2-1; D is unresolved. The starting material was peripheral blood, obtained after pregnancy. CDR3 region: CASSQDRGSSYNEQFF. CDR3 in DNA: TGTGCCAGCAGCCAAGATCGCGGAAGCTCCTACAATGAGCAGTTCTTC.